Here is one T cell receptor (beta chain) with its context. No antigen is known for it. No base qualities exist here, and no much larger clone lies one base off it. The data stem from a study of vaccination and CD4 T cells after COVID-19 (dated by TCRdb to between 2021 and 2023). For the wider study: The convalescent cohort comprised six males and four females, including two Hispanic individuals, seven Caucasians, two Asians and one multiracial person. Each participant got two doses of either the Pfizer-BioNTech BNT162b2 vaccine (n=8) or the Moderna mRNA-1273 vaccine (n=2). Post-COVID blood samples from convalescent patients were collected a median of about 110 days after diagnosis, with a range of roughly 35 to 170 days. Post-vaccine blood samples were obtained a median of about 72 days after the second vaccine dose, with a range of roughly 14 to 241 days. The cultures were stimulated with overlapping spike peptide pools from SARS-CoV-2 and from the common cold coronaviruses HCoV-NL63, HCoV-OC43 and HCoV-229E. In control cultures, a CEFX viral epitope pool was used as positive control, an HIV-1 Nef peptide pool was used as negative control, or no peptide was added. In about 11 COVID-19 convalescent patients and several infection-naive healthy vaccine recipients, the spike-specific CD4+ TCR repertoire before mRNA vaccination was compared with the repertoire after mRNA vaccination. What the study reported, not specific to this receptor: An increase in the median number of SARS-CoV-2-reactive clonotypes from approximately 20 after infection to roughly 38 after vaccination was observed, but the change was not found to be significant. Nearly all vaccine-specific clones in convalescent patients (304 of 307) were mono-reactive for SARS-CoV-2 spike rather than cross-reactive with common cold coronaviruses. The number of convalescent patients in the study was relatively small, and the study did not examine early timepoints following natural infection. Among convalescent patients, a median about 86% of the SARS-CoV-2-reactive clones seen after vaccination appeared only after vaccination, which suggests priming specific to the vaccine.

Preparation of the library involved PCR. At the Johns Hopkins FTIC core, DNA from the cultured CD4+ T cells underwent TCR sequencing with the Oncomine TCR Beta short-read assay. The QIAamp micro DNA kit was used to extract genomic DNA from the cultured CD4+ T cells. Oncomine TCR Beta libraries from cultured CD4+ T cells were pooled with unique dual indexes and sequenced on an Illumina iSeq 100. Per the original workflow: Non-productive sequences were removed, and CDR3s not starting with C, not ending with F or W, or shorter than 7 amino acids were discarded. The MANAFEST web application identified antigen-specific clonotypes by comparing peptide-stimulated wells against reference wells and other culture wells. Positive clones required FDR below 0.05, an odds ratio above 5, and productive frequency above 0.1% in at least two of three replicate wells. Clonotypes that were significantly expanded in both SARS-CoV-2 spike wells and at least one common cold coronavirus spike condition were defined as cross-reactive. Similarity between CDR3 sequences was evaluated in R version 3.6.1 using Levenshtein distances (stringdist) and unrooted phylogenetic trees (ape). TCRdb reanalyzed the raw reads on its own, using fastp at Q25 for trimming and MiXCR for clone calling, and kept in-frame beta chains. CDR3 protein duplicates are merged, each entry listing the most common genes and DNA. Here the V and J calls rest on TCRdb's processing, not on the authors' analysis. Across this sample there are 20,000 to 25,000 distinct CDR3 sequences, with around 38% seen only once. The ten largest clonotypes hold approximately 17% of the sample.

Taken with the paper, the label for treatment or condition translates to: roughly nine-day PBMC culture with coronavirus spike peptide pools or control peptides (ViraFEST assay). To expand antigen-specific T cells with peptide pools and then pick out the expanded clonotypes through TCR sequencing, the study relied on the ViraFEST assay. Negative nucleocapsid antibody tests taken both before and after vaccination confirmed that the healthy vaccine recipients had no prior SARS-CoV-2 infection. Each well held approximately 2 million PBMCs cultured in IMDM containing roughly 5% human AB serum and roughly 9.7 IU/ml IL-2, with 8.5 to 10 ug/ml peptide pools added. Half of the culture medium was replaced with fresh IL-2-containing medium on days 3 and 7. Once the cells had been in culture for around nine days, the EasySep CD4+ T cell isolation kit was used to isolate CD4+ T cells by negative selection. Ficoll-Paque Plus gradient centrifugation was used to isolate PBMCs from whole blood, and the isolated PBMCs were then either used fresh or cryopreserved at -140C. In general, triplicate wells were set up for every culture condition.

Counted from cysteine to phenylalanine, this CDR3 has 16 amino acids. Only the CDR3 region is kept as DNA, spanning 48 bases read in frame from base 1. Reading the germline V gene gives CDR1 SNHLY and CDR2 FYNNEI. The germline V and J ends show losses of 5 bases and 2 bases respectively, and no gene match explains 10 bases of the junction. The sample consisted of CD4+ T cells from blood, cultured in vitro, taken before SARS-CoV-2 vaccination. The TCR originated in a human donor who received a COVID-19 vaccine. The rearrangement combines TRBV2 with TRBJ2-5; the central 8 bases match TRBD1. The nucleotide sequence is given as TGTGCCAGCAGTCAAGGCCGAGGACAGGGACAAGAGACCCAGTACTTC. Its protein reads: CASSQGRGQGQETQYF.